These 3 T cell receptor beta chains came from one sample sequenced in a study of T-cell memory formation after mild COVID-19 (dated by TCRdb to the early 2020s). Library preparation used 5' RACE. Sequenced on an Illumina NovaSeq 6000. TCRdb itself trimmed the public reads at Q25 with fastp, ran MiXCR and retained productive beta chains. Rows merge per CDR3 protein into single entries with the most common DNA and genes. This sample has about half a million distinct CDR3 sequences in its table, and about 20% of those were observed once. The ten largest account for about 12% of the sample. Input material: PBMCs or a T cell subset sorted from them (not recorded which). The receptors originated from an adult woman who had mild COVID-19 (a few samples of this study predate the infection). The sample titles of this study are shuffled in the database, so cell type and time point are left out; the donor was told from shared clones.

The J gene is TRBJ2-5, the V gene TRBV7-8; 8 positions match TRBD2. Germline assignment: CDR1 SGHVS and CDR2 FQNEAQ. This CDR3 contains 17 residues. Trimming cost V 4 bases and J 3 bases; bases outside gene matches: 13. The CDR3 nucleotides read TGTGCCAGCAGCTCCCTCCTTCTAGCGGGCCCTAAAGAGACCCAGTACTTC. It codes for CASSSLLLAGPKETQYF.

V is TRBV6-5 and J is TRBJ2-7, with a weak D call TRBD1 (5 bases). The length of the CDR3 is 13 residues. V was pared by 6 bases and J by 6 bases, with 15 bases between. CDR1 and CDR2 (germline): MNHEY, SVGAGI. The CDR3 DNA reads as TGTGCCAGCAGCCAGGGAATTTATCTCGAGCAGTACTTC. Its protein product is CASSQGIYLEQYF.

This clonotype was recorded a few times. The chain is built from TRBV5-1 and TRBJ2-3, with unresolved D. V shed 0 bases and J shed 0 bases, with 11 bases lying between them. CDR1 and CDR2 from the germline V gene are SGHRS and YFSETQ. The CDR3 is 16 residues long. In DNA form, the CDR3 reads TGCGCCAGCAGCTTGGTCTCTCTTAGCAGCACAGATACGCAGTATTTT. This gives the protein CASSLVSLSSTDTQYF.